This T cell receptor beta chain was recorded in a study of T cell responses to AZD1222 COVID-19 vaccine. Germline values: CDR1 SGHDT, CDR2 YYEEEE. The CDR3 is made up of 15 amino acids. V lost 0 bases to trimming and J lost 6 bases, with 14 bases between them. The protocol was immunoSEQ multiplex PCR, while the TCRdb copy is restricted to in-frame clones and leaves out a portion. The data hold 95,000 to 100,000 clones, with 90% observed a single time. V is TRBV5-6 and J is TRBJ2-3, with D possibly matching TRBD2 (7 bases). The receptor was derived from an adult in good health. Specimen: peripheral blood, collected on day 0 of AZD1222 vaccination. CDR3: CASSLGGGFSDTQYF. CDR3 DNA: TGTGCCAGCAGCTTGGGCGGGGGCTTTTCTGATACGCAGTATTTT.